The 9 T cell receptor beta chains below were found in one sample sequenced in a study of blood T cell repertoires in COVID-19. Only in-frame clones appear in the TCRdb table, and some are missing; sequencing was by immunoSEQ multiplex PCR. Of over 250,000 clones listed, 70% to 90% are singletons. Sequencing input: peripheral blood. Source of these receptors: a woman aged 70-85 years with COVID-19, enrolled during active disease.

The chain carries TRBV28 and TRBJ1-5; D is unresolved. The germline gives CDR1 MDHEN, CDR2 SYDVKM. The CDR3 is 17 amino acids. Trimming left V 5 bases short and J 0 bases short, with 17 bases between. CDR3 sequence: CASSGLRTSDSNQPQHF. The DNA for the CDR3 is TGTGCCAGCAGTGGTCTCCGTACAAGTGATAGCAATCAGCCCCAGCATTTT. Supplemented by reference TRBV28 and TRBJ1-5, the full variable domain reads DVKVTQSSRYLVKRTGEKVFLECVQDMDHENMFWYRQDPGLGLRLIYFSYDVKMKEKGDIPEGYSVSREKKERFSLILESASTNQTSMYLCASSGLRTSDSNQPQHFGDGTRLSIL.

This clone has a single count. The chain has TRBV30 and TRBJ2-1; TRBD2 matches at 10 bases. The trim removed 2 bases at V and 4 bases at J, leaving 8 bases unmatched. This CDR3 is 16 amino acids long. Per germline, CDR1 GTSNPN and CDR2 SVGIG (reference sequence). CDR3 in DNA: TGTGCCTGGAGTTCTGGTCGGACTAGCGGTTACAATGAGCAGTTCTTC. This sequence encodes CAWSSGRTSGYNEQFF.

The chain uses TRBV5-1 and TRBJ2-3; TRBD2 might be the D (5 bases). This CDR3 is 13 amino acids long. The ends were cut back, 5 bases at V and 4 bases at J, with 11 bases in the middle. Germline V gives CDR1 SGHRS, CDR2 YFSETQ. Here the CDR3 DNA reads TGCGCCAGCAGAATGTCTAGCTCAGATACGCAGTATTTT. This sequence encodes CASRMSSSDTQYF.

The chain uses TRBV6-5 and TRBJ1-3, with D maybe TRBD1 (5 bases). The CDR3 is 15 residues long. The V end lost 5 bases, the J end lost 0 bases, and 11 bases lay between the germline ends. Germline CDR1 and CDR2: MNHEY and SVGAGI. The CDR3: CASSPLTASGNTIYF. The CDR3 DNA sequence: TGTGCCAGCAGTCCCTTGACAGCCTCTGGAAACACCATATATTTT.

The CDR3 DNA is TGTGCCAGCAGCTTACAGGGGGGCGACTATGGCTACACCTTC. Encoded protein: CASSLQGGDYGYTF. The chain is built from TRBV7-3 and TRBJ1-2; TRBD1 aligns across 7 bases. The germline V gene has CDR1 SGHTA and CDR2 FQGTGA. CDR3 length: 14 residues. The V and J ends lost 2 bases and 3 bases, in that order; junction bases with no gene match: 3.

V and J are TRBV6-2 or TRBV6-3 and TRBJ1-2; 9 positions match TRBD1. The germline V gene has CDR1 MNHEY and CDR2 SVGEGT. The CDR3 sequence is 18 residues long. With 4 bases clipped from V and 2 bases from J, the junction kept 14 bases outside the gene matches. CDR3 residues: CASSSPGDRDRANYGYTF. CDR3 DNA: TGTGCCAGCAGTTCCCCCGGGGATAGGGACAGGGCCAACTATGGCTACACCTTC.

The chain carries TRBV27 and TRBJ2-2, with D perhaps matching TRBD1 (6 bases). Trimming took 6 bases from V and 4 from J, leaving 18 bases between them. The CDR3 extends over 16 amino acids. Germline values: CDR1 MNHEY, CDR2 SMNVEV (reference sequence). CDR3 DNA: TGTGCCAGCAGGGTCTTAACAGGGACCTCCACCGGGGAGCTGTTTTTT. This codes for CASRVLTGTSTGELFF.

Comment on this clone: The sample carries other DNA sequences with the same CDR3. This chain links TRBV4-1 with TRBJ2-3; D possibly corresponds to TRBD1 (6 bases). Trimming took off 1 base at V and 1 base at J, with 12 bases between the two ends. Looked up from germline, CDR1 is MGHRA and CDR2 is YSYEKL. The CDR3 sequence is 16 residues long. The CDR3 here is CASSQGLAGGTDTQYF. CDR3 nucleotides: TGCGCCAGCAGCCAAGGCTTGGCAGGGGGCACAGATACGCAGTATTTT.

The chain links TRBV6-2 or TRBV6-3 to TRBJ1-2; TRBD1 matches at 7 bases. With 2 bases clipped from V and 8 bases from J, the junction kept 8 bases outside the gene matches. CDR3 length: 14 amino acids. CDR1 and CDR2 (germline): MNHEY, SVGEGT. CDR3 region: CASSYGFGGGGYTF. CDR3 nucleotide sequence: TGTGCCAGCAGTTACGGTTTCGGAGGGGGCGGCTACACCTTC.